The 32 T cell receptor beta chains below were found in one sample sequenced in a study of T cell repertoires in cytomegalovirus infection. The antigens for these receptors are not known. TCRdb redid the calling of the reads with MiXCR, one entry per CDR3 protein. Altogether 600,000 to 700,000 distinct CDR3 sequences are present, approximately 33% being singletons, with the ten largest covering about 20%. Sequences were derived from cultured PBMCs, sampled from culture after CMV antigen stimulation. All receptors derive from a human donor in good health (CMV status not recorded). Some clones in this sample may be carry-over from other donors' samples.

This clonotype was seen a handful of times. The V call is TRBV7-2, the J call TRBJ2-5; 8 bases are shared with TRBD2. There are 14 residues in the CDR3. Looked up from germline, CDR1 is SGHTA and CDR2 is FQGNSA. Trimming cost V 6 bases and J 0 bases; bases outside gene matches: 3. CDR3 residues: CASSRGGYQETQYF. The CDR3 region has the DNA TGTGCCAGCAGTCGGGGGGGGTACCAAGAGACCCAGTACTTC.

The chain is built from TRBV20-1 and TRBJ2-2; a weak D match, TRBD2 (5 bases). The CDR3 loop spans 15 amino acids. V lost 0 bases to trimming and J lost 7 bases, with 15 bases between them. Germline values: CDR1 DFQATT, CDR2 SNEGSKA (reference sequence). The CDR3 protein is CSARDTSGRNGELFF. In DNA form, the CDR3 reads TGCAGTGCTAGAGATACGAGCGGTAGAAACGGGGAGCTGTTTTTT.

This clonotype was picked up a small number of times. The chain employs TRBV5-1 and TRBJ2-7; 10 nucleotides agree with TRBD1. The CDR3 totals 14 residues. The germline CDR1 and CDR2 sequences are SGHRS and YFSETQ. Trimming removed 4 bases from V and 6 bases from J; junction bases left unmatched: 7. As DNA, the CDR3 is TGCGCCAGCAGCGGCGGGACAGGGGCATCCGAGCAGTACTTC. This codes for CASSGGTGASEQYF.

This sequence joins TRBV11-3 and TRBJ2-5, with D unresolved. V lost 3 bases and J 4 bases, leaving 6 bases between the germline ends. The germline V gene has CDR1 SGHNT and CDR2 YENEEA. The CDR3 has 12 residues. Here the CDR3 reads CASSFYGETQYF. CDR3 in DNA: TGTGCCAGCAGCTTCTACGGAGAGACCCAGTACTTC.

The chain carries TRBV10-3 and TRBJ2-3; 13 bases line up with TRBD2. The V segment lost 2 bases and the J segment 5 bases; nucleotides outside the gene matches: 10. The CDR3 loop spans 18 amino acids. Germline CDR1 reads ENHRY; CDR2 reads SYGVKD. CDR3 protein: CAISETRTSGGAGDTQYF. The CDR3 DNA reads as TGTGCCATCAGTGAGACAAGGACTAGCGGGGGCGCCGGAGATACGCAGTATTTT.

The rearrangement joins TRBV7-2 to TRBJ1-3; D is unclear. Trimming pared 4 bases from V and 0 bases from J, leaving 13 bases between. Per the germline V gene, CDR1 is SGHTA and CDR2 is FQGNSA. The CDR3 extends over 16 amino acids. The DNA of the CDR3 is TGTGCCAGCAGCTCGGCAGGACTGGCCTCTGGAAACACCATATATTTT. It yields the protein CASSSAGLASGNTIYF. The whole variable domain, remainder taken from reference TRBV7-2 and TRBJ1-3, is GAGVSQSPSNKVTEKGKDVELRCDPISGHTALYWYRQSLGQGLEFLIYFQGNSAPDKSGLPSDRFSAERTGGSVSTLTIQRTQQEDSAVYLCASSSAGLASGNTIYFGEGSWLTVV.

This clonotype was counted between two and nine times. CDR3 protein: CASSLGVQGRGYNEQFF. CDR3 nucleotides: TGTGCCAGCAGCTTAGGGGTGCAGGGGAGGGGTTACAATGAGCAGTTCTTC. The chain employs TRBV11-2 and TRBJ2-1, with D maybe TRBD2 (7 bases). V lost 1 base and J lost 4, with 17 bases in between. The V gene's germline CDR1 is SGHAT and CDR2 FQNNGV. The CDR3 totals 17 residues.

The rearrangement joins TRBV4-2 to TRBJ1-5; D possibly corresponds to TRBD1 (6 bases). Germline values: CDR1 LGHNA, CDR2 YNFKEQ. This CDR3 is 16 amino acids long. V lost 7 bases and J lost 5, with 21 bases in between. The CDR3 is CASNPGGGLGDQPQHF. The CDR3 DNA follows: TGTGCCAGCAACCCGGGGGGGGGGCTCGGGGATCAGCCCCAGCATTTT.

CDR3: CASSLGPTGSYEQYF. CDR3 sequence (DNA): TGTGCCAGCAGTTTAGGCCCGACAGGTAGCTACGAGCAGTACTTC. The chain links TRBV28 to TRBJ2-7; D may be TRBD1 (6 bases). Germline values: CDR1 MDHEN, CDR2 SYDVKM. The CDR3 sequence is 15 residues long. Trimming stripped 2 bases from V and 3 bases from J, with 14 bases between.

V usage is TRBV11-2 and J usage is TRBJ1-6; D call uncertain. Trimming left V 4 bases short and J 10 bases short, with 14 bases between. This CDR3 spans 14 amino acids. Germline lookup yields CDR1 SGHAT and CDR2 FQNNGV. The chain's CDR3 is CASSSRTAESPLHF. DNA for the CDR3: TGTGCCAGCAGCTCACGCACAGCCGAGTCACCCCTCCACTTT.

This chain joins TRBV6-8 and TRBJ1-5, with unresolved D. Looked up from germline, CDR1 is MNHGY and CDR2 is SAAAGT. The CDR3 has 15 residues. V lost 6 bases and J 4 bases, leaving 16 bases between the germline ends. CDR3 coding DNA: TGTGCCAGCAGCCTAGGCGGCCCATTAAATCAGCCCCAGCATTTT. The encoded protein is CASSLGGPLNQPQHF.

The chain's CDR3 is CSAPRKVAGGYEQYF. DNA for the CDR3: TGCAGTGCCCCTAGGAAGGTAGCGGGAGGGTACGAGCAGTACTTC. V and J are TRBV20-1 and TRBJ2-7, with 11 bases identical to TRBD2. Germline CDR1 DFQATT, CDR2 SNEGSKA (reference sequence). This CDR3 is built from 15 residues. The ends lost 6 bases at V and 4 bases at J; junction bases unmatched: 11.

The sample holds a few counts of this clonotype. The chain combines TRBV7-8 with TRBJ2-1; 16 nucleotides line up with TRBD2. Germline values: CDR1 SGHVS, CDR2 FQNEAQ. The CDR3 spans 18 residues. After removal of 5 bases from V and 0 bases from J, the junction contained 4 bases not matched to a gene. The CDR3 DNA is TGTGCCAGCAGCGGGACTAGCGGGGGGGCCCTCTCCTACAATGAGCAGTTCTTC. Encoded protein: CASSGTSGGALSYNEQFF. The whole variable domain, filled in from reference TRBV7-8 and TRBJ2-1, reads GAGVSQSPRYKVAKRGQDVALRCDPISGHVSLFWYQQALGQGPEFLTYFQNEAQLDKSGLPSDRFFAERPEGSVSTLKIQRTQQEDSAVYLCASSGTSGGALSYNEQFFGPGTRLTVL.

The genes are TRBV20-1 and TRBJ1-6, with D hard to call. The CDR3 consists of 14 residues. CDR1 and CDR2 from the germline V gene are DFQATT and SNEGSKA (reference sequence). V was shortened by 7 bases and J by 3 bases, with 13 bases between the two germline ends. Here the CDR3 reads CSVSYAGYNSPLHF. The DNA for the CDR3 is TGCAGTGTTAGTTACGCGGGCTATAATTCACCCCTCCACTTT.

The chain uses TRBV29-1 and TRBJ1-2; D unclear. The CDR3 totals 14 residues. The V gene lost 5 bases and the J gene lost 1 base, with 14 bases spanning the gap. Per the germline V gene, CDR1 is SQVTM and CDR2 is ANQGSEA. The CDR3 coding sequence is TGCAGCGTTTCCAGTTCGCGGGGTAACTATGGCTACACCTTC. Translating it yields CSVSSSRGNYGYTF. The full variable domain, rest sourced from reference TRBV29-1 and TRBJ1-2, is SAVISQKPSRDICQRGTSLTIQCQVDSQVTMMFWYRQQPGQSLTLIATANQGSEATYESGFVIDKFPISRPNLTFSTLTVSNMSPEDSSIYLCSVSSSRGNYGYTFGSGTRLTVV.

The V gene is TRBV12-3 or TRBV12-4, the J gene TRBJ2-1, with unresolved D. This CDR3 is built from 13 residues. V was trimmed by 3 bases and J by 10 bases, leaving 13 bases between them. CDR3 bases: TGTGCCAGCAGTTTGGCTTTGGGTCGGGAGCAGTTCTTC. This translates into CASSLALGREQFF.

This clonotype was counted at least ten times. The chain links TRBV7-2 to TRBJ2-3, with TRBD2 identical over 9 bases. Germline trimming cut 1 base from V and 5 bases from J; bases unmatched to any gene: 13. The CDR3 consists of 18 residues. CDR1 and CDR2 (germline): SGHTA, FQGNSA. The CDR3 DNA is TGTGCCAGCAGCTTAGTGGGTAGCGGGGGAGGGGTCAAAGATACGCAGTATTTT. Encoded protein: CASSLVGSGGGVKDTQYF.

The CDR3 protein is CSAGLGYTF. The CDR3 DNA sequence: TGCAGTGCCGGTCTTGGCTACACCTTC. The rearrangement uses TRBV20-1 and TRBJ1-2, with D uncertain. V was trimmed by 6 bases and J by 7 bases, leaving 6 bases between them. The germline V gene encodes CDR1 DFQATT and CDR2 SNEGSKA (reference sequence). CDR3 length: 9 residues.

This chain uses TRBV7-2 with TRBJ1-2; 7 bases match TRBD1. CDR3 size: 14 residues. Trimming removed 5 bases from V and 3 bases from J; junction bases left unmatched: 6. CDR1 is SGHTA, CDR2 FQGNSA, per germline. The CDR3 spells CASSRGQGDYGYTF. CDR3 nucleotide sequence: TGTGCCAGCAGCAGGGGGCAGGGTGACTATGGCTACACCTTC.

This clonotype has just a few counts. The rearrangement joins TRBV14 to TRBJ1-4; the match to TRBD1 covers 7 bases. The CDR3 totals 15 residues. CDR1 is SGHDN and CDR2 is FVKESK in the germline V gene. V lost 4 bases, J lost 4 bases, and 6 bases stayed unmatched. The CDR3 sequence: CASSRSQGNNEKLFF. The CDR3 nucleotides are TGTGCCAGCAGCCGCTCACAGGGGAATAATGAAAAACTGTTTTTT.

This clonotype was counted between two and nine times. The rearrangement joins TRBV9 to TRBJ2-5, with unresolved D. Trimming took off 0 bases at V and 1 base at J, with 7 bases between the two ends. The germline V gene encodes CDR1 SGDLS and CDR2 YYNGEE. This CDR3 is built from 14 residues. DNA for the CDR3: TGTGCCAGCAGCGTAGGTGCCAGCCAAGAGACCCAGTACTTC. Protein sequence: CASSVGASQETQYF.

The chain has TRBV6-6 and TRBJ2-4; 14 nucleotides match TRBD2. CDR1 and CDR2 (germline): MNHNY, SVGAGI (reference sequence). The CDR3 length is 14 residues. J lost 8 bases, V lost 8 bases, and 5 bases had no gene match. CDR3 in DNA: TGTGCCAGCCGACTAGCGGGGGGGCGGGACATTCAGTACTTC. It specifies CASRLAGGRDIQYF.

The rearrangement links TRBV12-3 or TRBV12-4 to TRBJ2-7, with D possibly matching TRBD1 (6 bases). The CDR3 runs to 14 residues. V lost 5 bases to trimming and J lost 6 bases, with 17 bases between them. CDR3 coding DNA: TGTGCCAGCAGTCCCAGGGGTCTCGCCTGCGAGCAGTACTTC. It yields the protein CASSPRGLACEQYF.

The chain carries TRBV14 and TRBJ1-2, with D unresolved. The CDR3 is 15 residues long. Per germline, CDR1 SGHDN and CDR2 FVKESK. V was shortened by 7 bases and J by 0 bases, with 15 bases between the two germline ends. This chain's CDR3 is CASKPLGFANYGYTF. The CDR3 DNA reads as TGTGCCAGCAAACCCCTGGGTTTCGCTAACTATGGCTACACCTTC.

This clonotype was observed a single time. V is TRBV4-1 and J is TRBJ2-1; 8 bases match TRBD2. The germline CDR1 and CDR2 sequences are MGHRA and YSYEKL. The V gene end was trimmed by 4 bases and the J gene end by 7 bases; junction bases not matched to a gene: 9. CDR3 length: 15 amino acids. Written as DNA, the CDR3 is TGCGCCAGCAGCCGCCTACCCGGGACTAGGAATGAGCAGTTCTTC. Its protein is CASSRLPGTRNEQFF.

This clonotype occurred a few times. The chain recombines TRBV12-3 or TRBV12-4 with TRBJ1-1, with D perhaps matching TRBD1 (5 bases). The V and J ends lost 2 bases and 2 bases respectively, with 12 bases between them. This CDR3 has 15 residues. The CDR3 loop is CASSLMSGINTEAFF. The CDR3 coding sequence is TGTGCCAGCAGTTTAATGTCAGGGATAAACACTGAAGCTTTCTTT.

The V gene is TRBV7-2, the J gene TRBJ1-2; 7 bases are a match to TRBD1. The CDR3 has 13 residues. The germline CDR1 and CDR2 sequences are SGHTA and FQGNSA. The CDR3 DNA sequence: TGTGCTTCTACCCAGGGGGGTATCTATGGCTACACCTTC. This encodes CASTQGGIYGYTF.

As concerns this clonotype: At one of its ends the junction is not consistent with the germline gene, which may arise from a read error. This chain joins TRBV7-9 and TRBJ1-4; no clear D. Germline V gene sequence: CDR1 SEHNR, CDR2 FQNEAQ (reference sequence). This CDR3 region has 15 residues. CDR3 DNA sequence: TGTGCCACCAGCCAGCCGACCGGGAATAATGAAAAACTGTTTTTT. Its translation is CATSQPTGNNEKLFF.

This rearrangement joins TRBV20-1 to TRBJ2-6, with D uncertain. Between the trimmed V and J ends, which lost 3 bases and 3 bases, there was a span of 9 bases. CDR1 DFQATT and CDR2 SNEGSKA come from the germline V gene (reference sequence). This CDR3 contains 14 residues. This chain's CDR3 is CSASSVSGANVLTF. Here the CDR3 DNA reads TGCAGTGCTAGCTCCGTGAGTGGGGCCAACGTCCTGACTTTC.

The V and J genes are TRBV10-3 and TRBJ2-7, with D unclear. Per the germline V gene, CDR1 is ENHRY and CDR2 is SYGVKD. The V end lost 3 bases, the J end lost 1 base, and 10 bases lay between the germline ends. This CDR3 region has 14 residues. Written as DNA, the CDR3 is TGTGCCATCAGTGATTGGGTAGTTTCCTACGAGCAGTACTTC. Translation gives CAISDWVVSYEQYF.

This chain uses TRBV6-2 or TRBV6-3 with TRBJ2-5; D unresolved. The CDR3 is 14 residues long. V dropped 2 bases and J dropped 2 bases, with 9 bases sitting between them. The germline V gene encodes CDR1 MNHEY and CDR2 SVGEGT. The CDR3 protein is CASSYMTEQETQYF. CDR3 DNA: TGTGCCAGCAGTTACATGACGGAGCAAGAGACCCAGTACTTC.

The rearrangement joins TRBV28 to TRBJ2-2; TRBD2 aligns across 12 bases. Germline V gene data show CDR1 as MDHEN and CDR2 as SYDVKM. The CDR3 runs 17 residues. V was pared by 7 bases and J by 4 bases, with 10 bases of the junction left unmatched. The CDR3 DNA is TGTGCCAGCACGATTCTAGCGGGGGGGCGGATCACCGGGGAGCTGTTTTTT. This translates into CASTILAGGRITGELFF.